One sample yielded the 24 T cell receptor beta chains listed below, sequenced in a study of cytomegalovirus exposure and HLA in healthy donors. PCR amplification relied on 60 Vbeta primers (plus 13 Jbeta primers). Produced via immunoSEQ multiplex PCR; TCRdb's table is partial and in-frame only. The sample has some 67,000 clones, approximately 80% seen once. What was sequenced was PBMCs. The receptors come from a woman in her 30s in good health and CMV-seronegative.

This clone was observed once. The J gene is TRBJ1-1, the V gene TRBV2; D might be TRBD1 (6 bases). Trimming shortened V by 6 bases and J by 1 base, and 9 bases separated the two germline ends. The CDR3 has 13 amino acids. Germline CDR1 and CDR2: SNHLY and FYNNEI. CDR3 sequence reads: CASRGDKNTEAFF. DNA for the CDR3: TGTGCCAGCAGGGGGGACAAGAACACTGAAGCTTTCTTT.

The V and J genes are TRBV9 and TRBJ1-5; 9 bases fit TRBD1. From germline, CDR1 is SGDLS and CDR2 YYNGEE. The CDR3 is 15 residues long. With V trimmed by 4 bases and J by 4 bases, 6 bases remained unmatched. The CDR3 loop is CASSPGQGQNQPQHF. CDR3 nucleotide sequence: TGTGCCAGCAGCCCCGGACAGGGGCAAAATCAGCCCCAGCATTTT. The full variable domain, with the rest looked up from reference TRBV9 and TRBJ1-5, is DSGVTQTPKHLITATGQRVTLRCSPRSGDLSVYWYQQSLDQGLQFLIQYYNGEERAKGNILERFSAQQFPDLHSELNLSSLELGDSALYFCASSPGQGQNQPQHFGDGTRLSIL.

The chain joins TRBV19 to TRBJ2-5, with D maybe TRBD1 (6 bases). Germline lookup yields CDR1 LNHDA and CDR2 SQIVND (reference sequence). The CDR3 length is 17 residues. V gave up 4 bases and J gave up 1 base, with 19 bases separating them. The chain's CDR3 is CASSRGQGNFFQETQYF. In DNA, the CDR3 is TGTGCCAGTAGTAGGGGGCAGGGGAATTTTTTCCAAGAGACCCAGTACTTC. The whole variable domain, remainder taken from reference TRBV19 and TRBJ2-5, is DGGITQSPKYLFRKEGQNVTLSCEQNLNHDAMYWYRQDPGQGLRLIYYSQIVNDFQKGDIAEGYSVSREKKESFPLTVTSAQKNPTAFYLCASSRGQGNFFQETQYFGPGTRLLVL.

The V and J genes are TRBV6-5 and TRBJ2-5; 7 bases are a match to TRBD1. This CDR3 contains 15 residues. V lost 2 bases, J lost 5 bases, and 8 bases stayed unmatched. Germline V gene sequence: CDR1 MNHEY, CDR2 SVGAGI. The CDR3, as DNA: TGTGCCAGCAGTTACCTGGGACAGAGTATCGAGACCCAGTACTTC. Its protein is CASSYLGQSIETQYF.

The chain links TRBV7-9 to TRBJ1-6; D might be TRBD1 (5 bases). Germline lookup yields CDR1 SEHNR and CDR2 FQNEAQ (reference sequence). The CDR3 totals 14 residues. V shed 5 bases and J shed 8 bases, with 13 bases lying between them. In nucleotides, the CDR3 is TGTGCCAGCAGCCCCGCCCAGGGCGATTCACCCCTCCACTTT. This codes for CASSPAQGDSPLHF.

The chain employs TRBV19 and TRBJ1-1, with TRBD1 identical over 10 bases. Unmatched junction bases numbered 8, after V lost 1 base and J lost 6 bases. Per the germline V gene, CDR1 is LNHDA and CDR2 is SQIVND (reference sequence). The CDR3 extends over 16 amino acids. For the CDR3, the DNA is TGTGCCAGTAGTATAGGACAGGGGGCAAGGTTATCTGAAGCTTTCTTT. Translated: CASSIGQGARLSEAFF.

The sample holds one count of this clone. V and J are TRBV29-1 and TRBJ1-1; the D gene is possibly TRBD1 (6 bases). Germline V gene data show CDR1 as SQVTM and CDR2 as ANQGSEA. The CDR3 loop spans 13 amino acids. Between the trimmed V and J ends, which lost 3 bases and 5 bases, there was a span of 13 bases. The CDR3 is CSVEGQGSTEAFF. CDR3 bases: TGCAGCGTTGAGGGTCAGGGGAGTACTGAAGCTTTCTTT.

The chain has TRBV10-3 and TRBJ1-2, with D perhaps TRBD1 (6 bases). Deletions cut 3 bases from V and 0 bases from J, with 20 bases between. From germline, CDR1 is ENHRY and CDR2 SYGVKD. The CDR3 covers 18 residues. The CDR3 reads CAISERDKPGASNYGYTF. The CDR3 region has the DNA TGTGCCATCAGTGAACGTGATAAGCCAGGGGCCTCTAACTATGGCTACACCTTC.

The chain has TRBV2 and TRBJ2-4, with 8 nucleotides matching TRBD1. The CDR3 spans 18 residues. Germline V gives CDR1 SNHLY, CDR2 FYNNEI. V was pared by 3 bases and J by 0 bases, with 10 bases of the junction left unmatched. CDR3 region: CASSDDRGHPLAKNIQYF. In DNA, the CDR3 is TGTGCCAGCAGTGATGACAGGGGTCACCCCCTAGCCAAAAACATTCAGTACTTC.

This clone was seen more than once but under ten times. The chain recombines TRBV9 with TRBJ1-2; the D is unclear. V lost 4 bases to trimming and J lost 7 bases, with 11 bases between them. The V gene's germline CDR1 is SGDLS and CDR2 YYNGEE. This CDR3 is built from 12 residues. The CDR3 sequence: CASSIPKFGYTF. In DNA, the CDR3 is TGTGCCAGCAGCATCCCTAAGTTTGGCTACACCTTC.

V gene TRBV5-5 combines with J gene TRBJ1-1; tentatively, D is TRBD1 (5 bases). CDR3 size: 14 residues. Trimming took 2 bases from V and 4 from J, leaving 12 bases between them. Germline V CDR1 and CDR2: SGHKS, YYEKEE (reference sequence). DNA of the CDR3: TGTGCCAGCAGCTTACAACAGGTCGTCACTGAAGCTTTCTTT. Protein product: CASSLQQVVTEAFF.

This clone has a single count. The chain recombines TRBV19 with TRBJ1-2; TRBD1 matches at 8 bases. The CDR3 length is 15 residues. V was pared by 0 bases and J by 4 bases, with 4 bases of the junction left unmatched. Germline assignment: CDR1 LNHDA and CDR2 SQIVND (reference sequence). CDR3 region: CASSIDGQGGYGYTF. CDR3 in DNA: TGTGCCAGTAGTATAGACGGACAGGGCGGCTATGGCTACACCTTC.

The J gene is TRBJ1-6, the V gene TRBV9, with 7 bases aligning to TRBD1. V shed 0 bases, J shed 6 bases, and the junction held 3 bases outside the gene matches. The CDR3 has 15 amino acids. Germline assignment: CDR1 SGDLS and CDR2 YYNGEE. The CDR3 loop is CASSVGTGGNSPLHF. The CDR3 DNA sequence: TGTGCCAGCAGCGTAGGGACAGGAGGTAATTCACCCCTCCACTTT.

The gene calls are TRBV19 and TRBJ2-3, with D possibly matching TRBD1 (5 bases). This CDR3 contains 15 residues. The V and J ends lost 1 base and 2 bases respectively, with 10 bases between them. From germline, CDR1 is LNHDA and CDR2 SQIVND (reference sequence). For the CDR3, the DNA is TGTGCCAGTAGTATAGGCAGGGCAGTCACAGATACGCAGTATTTT. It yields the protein CASSIGRAVTDTQYF.

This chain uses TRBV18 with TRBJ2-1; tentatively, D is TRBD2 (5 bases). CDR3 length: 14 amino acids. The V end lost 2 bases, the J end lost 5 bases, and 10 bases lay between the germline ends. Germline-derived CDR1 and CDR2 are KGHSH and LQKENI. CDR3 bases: TGTGCCAGCTCACCAAACGGGGTTCACAATGAGCAGTTCTTC. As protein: CASSPNGVHNEQFF.

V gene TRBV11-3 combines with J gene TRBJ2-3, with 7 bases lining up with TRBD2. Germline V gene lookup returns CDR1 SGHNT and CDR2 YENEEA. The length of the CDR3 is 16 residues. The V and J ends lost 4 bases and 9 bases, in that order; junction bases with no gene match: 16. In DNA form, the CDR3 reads TGTGCCAGCAGCTCGTATAGCGGGCCGTCCCGACCGACGCAGTATTTT. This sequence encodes CASSSYSGPSRPTQYF.

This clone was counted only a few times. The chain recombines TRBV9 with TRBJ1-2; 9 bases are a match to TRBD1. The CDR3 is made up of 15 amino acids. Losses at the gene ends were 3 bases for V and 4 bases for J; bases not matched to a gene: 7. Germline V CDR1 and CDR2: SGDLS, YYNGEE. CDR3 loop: CASSAGQGRTYGYTF. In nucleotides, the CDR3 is TGTGCCAGCAGCGCCGGACAGGGGAGAACCTATGGCTACACCTTC.

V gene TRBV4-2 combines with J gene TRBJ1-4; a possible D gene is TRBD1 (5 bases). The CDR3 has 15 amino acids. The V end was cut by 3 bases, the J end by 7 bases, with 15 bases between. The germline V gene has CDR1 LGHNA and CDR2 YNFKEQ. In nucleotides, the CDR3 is TGTGCCAGCAGCCAGCCGATCAGGGAGGGTGAAAAACTGTTTTTT. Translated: CASSQPIREGEKLFF.

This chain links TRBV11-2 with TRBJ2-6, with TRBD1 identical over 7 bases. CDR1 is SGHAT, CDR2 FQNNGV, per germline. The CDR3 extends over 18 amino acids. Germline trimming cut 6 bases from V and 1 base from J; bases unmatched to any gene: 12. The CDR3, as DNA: TGTGCCAGCAGTTATACTACAGGGGCTGCATCTGGGGCCAACGTCCTGACTTTC. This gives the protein CASSYTTGAASGANVLTF.

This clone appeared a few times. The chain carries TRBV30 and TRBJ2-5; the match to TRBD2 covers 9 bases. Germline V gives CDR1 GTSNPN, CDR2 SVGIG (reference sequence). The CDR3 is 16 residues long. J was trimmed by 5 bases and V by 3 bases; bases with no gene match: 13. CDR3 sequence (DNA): TGTGCCTGGAGCTGGCTAGCGGGGTTGTCCGGCGAGACCCAGTACTTC. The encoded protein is CAWSWLAGLSGETQYF.

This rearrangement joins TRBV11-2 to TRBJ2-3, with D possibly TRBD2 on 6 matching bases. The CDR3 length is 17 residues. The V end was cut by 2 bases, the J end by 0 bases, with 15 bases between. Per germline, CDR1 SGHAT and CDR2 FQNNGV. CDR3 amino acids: CASSLQRDSLSTDTQYF. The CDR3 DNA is TGTGCCAGCAGCTTACAACGGGACTCACTGAGCACAGATACGCAGTATTTT.

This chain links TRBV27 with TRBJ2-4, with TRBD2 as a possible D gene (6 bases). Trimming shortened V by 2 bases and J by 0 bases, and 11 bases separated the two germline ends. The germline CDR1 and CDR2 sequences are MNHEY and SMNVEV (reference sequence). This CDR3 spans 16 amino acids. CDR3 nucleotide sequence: TGTGCCAGCAGTTTAGCAGGGAGGTCAGCCAAAAACATTCAGTACTTC. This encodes CASSLAGRSAKNIQYF.

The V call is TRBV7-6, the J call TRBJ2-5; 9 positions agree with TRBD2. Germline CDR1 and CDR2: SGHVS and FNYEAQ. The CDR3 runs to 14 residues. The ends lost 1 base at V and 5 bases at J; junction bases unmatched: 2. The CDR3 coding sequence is TGTGCCAGCAGCTTAGGTAGCGGGGGTGAGACCCAGTACTTC. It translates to CASSLGSGGETQYF.

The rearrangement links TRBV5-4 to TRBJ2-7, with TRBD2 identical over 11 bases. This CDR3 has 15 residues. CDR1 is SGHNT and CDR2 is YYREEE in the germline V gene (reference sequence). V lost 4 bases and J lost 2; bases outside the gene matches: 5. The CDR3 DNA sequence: TGTGCCAGCAGCCCACTAGCGGGGGCAACCTACGAGCAGTACTTC. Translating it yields CASSPLAGATYEQYF. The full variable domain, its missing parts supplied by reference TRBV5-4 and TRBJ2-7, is ETGVTQSPTHLIKTRGQQVTLRCSSQSGHNTVSWYQQALGQGPQFIFQYYREEENGRGNFPPRFSGLQFPNYSSELNVNALELDDSALYLCASSPLAGATYEQYFGPGTRLTVT.